Listed here is a single T cell receptor (beta chain). Authors' analysis steps: Quantification of nucleated cells was approximated via reference gene primer amplification. Using immunoSEQ multiplex PCR, the repertoire was profiled, and TCRdb retains in-frame clones only, with some absent. For V, J and clone size, that table is used; D and trimming come from the DNA. The table shows about 55,000 clones, with approximately 90% occurring only once. This entry is derived from a study of blood T cell repertoires in COVID-19. About the study: Some COVID-19 samples were acute and others convalescent; all came from the United States, Italy and Spain. T cells, B-cell-depleted T cells, or PBMCs supplied cDNA or gDNA.

Sequenced input: peripheral blood. This sequence was found in a man in his 60s with acute or convalescent COVID-19.

CDR3 protein: CASNDISIREGYTF. The CDR3 nucleotides are TGTGCCAGCAACGATATCTCTATTAGGGAGGGCTACACCTTC. This chain connects TRBV6-5 to TRBJ1-2; D gene ambiguous. Trimming took 7 bases from V and 8 from J, leaving 20 bases between them. CDR3 size: 14 residues. Per the germline V gene, CDR1 is MNHEY and CDR2 is SVGAGI.